This entry lists 18 T cell receptor beta chains sequenced from one sample in a study of molecular identifiers for immune sequencing clone quantification. One entry per CDR3 protein, called by TCRdb with MiXCR from the PCR reads. The data contain around 320,000 distinct CDR3 sequences, 24% of them singletons. Sequencing was done on a sample of naive CD8+ T cells from blood, with Jurkat cell RNA spiked in. As to subset: FACS-sorted CD8+CD4-CCR7+CD45RA+ naive T cells. The receptors were sampled from a human donor in good health. Some libraries in this study had Jurkat cell RNA spiked in.

Ten or more counts support this clonotype. The chain carries TRBV11-1 and TRBJ2-7; tentative D call: TRBD2 (5 bases). The CDR3 totals 15 residues. Germline V gene lookup returns CDR1 SGHAT and CDR2 FQDESV (reference sequence). V was trimmed by 0 bases and J by 5 bases, leaving 14 bases between them. The CDR3 sequence: CASSLAASPFHEQYF. The CDR3 coding sequence is TGTGCCAGCAGCTTAGCGGCTAGCCCATTCCACGAGCAGTACTTC.

V is TRBV12-3 or TRBV12-4 and J is TRBJ1-1, with D perhaps matching TRBD1 (6 bases). V dropped 4 bases and J dropped 0 bases, with 30 bases sitting between them. CDR3 length: 21 amino acids. The CDR3 region has the DNA TGTGCCAGCAGTTCTGGGGGATTGGAGCCCGGGGGCTGGACGGTGAACACTGAAGCTTTCTTT. It yields the protein CASSSGGLEPGGWTVNTEAFF.

This clonotype was seen ten or more times. The chain recombines TRBV19 with TRBJ2-5, with a weak D call TRBD1 (6 bases). CDR3 size: 14 residues. CDR1 LNHDA and CDR2 SQIVND come from the germline V gene (reference sequence). V lost 6 bases and J 1 base, leaving 12 bases between the germline ends. The CDR3, as DNA: TGTGCCAGTAGCAAAGGACAGTTCCAAGAGACCCAGTACTTC. Protein sequence: CASSKGQFQETQYF.

With regard to this clonotype: The junction shows a germline mismatch at one end, possibly a read error. The chain couples TRBV4-3 to TRBJ2-4; D is unclear. This CDR3 spans 17 amino acids. Germline CDR1 is LGHNA and CDR2 is YSLEER. The CDR3 sequence: CTSSQDWVSVAKNIQYF. CDR3 nucleotides: TGCACCAGCAGCCAAGATTGGGTCAGCGTAGCCAAAAACATTCAGTACTTC.

The chain combines TRBV24-1 with TRBJ2-3; TRBD2 aligns across 11 bases. There are 16 residues in the CDR3. The germline gives CDR1 KGHDR, CDR2 SFDVKD. Trimming at V came to 1 base and at J to 5 bases, leaving 4 bases not matched to a gene. CDR3 sequence reads: CATSDFTSGSVDTQYF. As DNA, the CDR3 is TGTGCCACCAGTGATTTTACTAGCGGGAGCGTAGATACGCAGTATTTT.

This chain joins TRBV28 and TRBJ2-1; TRBD2 agrees at 7 bases. The CDR3 length is 14 residues. Germline values: CDR1 MDHEN, CDR2 SYDVKM. Trimming took 8 bases from V and 4 from J; bases not matched to a gene: 8. CDR3 protein: CASGAGLPYNEQFF. The CDR3 DNA reads as TGTGCCAGCGGAGCGGGATTACCTTACAATGAGCAGTTCTTC.

This clonotype was observed many times. V usage is TRBV7-9 and J usage is TRBJ1-5, with a possible D match to TRBD1 (6 bases). The CDR3 loop spans 14 amino acids. Germline lookup yields CDR1 SEHNR and CDR2 FQNEAQ (reference sequence). V gave up 6 bases and J gave up 0 bases, with 9 bases separating them. This CDR3 is CASRDSYSNQPQHF. The CDR3 DNA sequence: TGTGCCAGCAGGGACAGCTATAGCAATCAGCCCCAGCATTTT.

This clonotype appeared many times. The chain links TRBV7-2 to TRBJ2-4; D may be TRBD2 (7 bases). The CDR3 totals 16 residues. Deletions cut 0 bases from V and 2 bases from J, with 11 bases between. CDR1 and CDR2 from the germline V gene are SGHTA and FQGNSA. The CDR3, as DNA: TGTGCCAGCAGCTTAGCTGGGGGGGCCCCCAAAAACATTCAGTACTTC. Translated, it gives CASSLAGGAPKNIQYF. The full variable domain, with the rest looked up from reference TRBV7-2 and TRBJ2-4, is GAGVSQSPSNKVTEKGKDVELRCDPISGHTALYWYRQSLGQGLEFLIYFQGNSAPDKSGLPSDRFSAERTGGSVSTLTIQRTQQEDSAVYLCASSLAGGAPKNIQYFGAGTRLSVL.

The chain joins TRBV4-3 to TRBJ1-5; possibly TRBD1 for D (6 bases). Germline loops: CDR1 LGHNA, CDR2 YSLEER. The ends were cut back, 2 bases at V and 4 bases at J, with 9 bases in the middle. This CDR3 is 14 amino acids long. The CDR3 DNA sequence: TGCGCCAGCAGCCAAACCGGGACAAATCAGCCCCAGCATTTT. Protein: CASSQTGTNQPQHF.

In this sample, this clonotype turned up once. A read error is possible here, since a much larger clone lies one base away. The gene calls are TRBV30 and TRBJ2-7, with 7 bases identical to TRBD1. After removal of 2 bases from V and 4 bases from J, the junction contained 11 bases not matched to a gene. Germline CDR1 is GTSNPN and CDR2 is SVGIG (reference sequence). The CDR3 totals 15 residues. The CDR3 loop is CAWSTTGDFLYEQYF. The CDR3 DNA sequence: TGTGCCTGGAGTACCACAGGGGATTTCTTATACGAGCAGTACTTC.

The chain employs TRBV24-1 and TRBJ2-3, with 8 bases aligning to TRBD2. The junction had 2 bases not matched to a gene; V was cut back by 0 bases and J by 4 bases. CDR1 is KGHDR and CDR2 is SFDVKD in the germline V gene. The CDR3 covers 15 residues. The chain's CDR3 is CATSDLTSGPDTQYF. The CDR3 DNA reads TGTGCCACCAGTGATTTGACTAGCGGCCCAGATACGCAGTATTTT.

In the case of this clonotype: A much more abundant neighbour one base away suggests this may be a read error. The gene calls are TRBV5-3 and TRBJ1-5, with TRBD1 matching 10 bases. TRBV5-3 is treated as an ORF (open reading frame) with a function not yet certain. The CDR3 is 15 amino acids. CDR3 nucleotide sequence: TGTGCCAGCAGCCGGACAGGGGGAGCCAATCAGCCCCAGCAATTT. Translation gives CASSRTGGANQPQQF.

The chain combines TRBV19 with TRBJ2-2, with 8 bases that match TRBD1. This CDR3 has 12 amino acids. V gave up 11 bases and J gave up 6 bases; unmatched junction bases: 5. CDR1 and CDR2 (germline): LNHDA, SQIVND (reference sequence). CDR3 bases: TGTGCCGGCAGGACAGGGCCCGGGGAGCTGTTTTTT. Its translation: CAGRTGPGELFF.

V usage is TRBV7-3 and J usage is TRBJ2-5; TRBD1 aligns across 8 bases. Germline values: CDR1 SGHTA, CDR2 FQGTGA. With 5 bases clipped from V and 4 bases from J, the junction kept 9 bases outside the gene matches. CDR3 length: 15 residues. In DNA form, the CDR3 reads TGTGCCAGCAGCAATGGACAGGGTCCGGGAGAGACCCAGTACTTC. Amino acids: CASSNGQGPGETQYF.

In this sample, this clonotype turned up a few times. V and J are TRBV5-8 and TRBJ2-5; 7 bases are a match to TRBD1. The germline V gene encodes CDR1 SGHTS and CDR2 YDEGEE. The length of the CDR3 is 14 residues. V shed 4 bases and J 5 bases; nucleotides not matched to a gene: 8. DNA of the CDR3: TGTGCCAGCAGCCGCAACAGGGGCTGGGAGACCCAGTACTTC. It codes for CASSRNRGWETQYF.

This clonotype was counted at least ten times. The rearrangement joins TRBV6-5 to TRBJ2-1, with 7 bases identical to TRBD1. There are 14 residues in the CDR3. CDR1 and CDR2 from the germline V gene are MNHEY and SVGAGI. V lost 2 bases, J lost 2 bases, and 0 bases stayed unmatched. The DNA of the CDR3 is TGTGCCAGCAGTTACGGACAGGCCTACAATGAGCAGTTCTTC. Amino acids: CASSYGQAYNEQFF.

This clonotype has at least ten counts. The chain employs TRBV24-1 and TRBJ1-1; tentative D call: TRBD1 (6 bases). This CDR3 region has 13 residues. The V gene lost 7 bases and the J gene lost 1 base, with 9 bases spanning the gap. Germline CDR1 KGHDR, CDR2 SFDVKD. CDR3: CATRGQQNTEAFF. The CDR3 coding sequence is TGTGCCACCAGGGGACAACAGAACACTGAAGCTTTCTTT.

A remark on this clonotype: A clone one base away is much larger, so this may be a read error. The genes are TRBV7-6 and TRBJ2-2; D gene ambiguous. V shed 1 base and J shed 3 bases, with 6 bases lying between them. Germline V gives CDR1 SGHVS, CDR2 FNYEAQ. The CDR3 contains 14 residues. In DNA form, the CDR3 reads TGTGCCAGCAGCTTAGGGACCTACACCGGGGAGCTGTTTTTT. Translated: CASSLGTYTGELFF.